This T cell receptor (beta chain) was obtained from a study of blood T cell repertoires in COVID-19. Study information: Samples taken during acute and convalescent COVID-19 were collected in the United States, Italy and Spain. The cDNA or gDNA used as material had been derived from T cells, B-cell-depleted T cells, or PBMCs.

CDR1 and CDR2 (germline): SNHLY, FYNNEI. V lost 3 bases to trimming and J lost 10 bases, with 4 bases between them. The CDR3 is 11 residues long. This clone was seen more than once but under ten times. Authors' data handling: Researchers report that nucleated cell counts were estimated from reference gene primer amplification. Repertoires were generated with immunoSEQ multiplex PCR, while TCRdb's copy carries only in-frame clones and drops some. D and trimming come from the DNA, and the V and J calls and clone size come from that table. The profile shows about half a million clones, 70% to 90% of them singletons.

This rearrangement joins TRBV2 to TRBJ1-6; no definite D call. This receptor was taken from a human donor in a cohort sampled during active COVID-19. The specimen was peripheral blood. CDR3 nucleotides: TGTGCCAGCAGTGAGCGGTCACCCCTCCACTTT. Residues: CASSERSPLHF.